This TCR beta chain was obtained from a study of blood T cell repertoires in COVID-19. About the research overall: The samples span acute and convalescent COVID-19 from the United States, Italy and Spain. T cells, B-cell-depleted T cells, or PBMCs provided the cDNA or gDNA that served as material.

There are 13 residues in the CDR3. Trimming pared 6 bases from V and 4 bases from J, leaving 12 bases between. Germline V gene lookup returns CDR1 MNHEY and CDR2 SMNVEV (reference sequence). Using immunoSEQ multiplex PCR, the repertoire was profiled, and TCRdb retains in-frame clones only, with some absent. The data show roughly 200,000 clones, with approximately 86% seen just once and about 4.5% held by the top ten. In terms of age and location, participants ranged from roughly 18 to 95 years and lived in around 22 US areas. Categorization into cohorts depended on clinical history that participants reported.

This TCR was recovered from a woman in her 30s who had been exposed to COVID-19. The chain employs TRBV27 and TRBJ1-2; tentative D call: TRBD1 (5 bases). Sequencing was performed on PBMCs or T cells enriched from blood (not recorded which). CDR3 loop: CASSHSGIYGYTF. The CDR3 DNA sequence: TGTGCCAGCAGCCACTCAGGGATCTATGGCTACACCTTC.